This T cell receptor beta chain emerged from a study of T cells in Graves' hyperthyroidism and ophthalmopathy. Across the study: Peripheral blood specimens were obtained at initial diagnosis, prior to any treatment.

RNA transcripts gave rise to amplified TCR beta CDR3 regions. Carried out on the TCR CDR3, a first-round RT-PCR used the HTBI primer set. TCRdb reprocessed the multiplex PCR reads via MiXCR and lists one record per CDR3 protein. Of 300,000 to 350,000 distinct CDR3 sequences in the sample, approximately 18% were seen once. This clonotype has at least ten counts. This CDR3 contains 15 residues. CDR1 and CDR2 (germline): MNHEY, SMNVEV (reference sequence). Trimming removed 5 bases from V and 4 bases from J, with 15 bases in between. This chain links TRBV27 with TRBJ1-5; weak D call: TRBD1 (5 bases). The sequenced material came from blood. This TCR came from a woman in her fifties or sixties with Graves' hyperthyroidism. CDR3 residues: CASSPAWGGNQPQHF. CDR3 sequence (DNA): TGTGCCAGCAGTCCCGCGTGGGGCGGTAATCAGCCCCAGCATTTT.